This T cell receptor beta chain was sequenced for a study of blood T cell repertoires in COVID-19. In the authors' workflow: Reference gene primer amplification gave estimated nucleated cell counts. Only in-frame clones appear in the TCRdb table, and some are missing; sequencing was by immunoSEQ multiplex PCR. Clone size and V and J calls were adopted from that table, with D and trimming inferred from the DNA. The sample has over 200,000 clones; roughly 87% are singletons. The receptor's source is a man aged 35 to 55 with active or convalescent COVID-19. Material for sequencing was peripheral blood.

CDR3 DNA: TGTGCCAGCAGCCCCGACCCGACAGGGGGCACAAATGGCTACACCTTC. Its protein product is CASSPDPTGGTNGYTF. V usage is TRBV7-6 and J usage is TRBJ1-2; 10 bases match TRBD1. The junction had 12 bases not matched to a gene; V was cut back by 5 bases and J by 6 bases. The V gene's germline CDR1 is SGHVS and CDR2 FNYEAQ. There are 16 residues in the CDR3.